Listed below are T cell receptor beta chains from one sample, sequenced in a study of blood T cells in healthy people across ages. TCRdb fed the 5' RACE reads into MiXCR, producing one record per CDR3 protein. The sample consists of roughly 1.9 million distinct CDR3 sequences, about two fifths of them appearing once. Sequenced: blood. These receptors were collected from a human donor in good health. Each CDR3 is given with its conserved first and last residue. Where a row states a size, it is once, few, many or the class of an expanded clone; other rows omit it.

clone_size j_call v_call cdr3_aa
- TRBJ2-1 TRBV2 CASRGRRGGRDEQFF
many TRBJ2-5 TRBV5-6 CASSLDWGTGKTQYF
few TRBJ2-2 TRBV11-2 CASSPAGRSPTGELFF
- TRBJ2-4 TRBV7-2 CASSRPPGTVYF
few TRBJ2-1 TRBV7-2 CASSSLGGNSYNEQFF
few TRBJ2-7 TRBV5-1 CASSFRDSGLYF
- TRBJ1-5 TRBV12-3/TRBV12-4 CATSWDGHQPQHF
- TRBJ1-4 TRBV12-3/TRBV12-4 CASSSGRDPNEKLFF
- TRBJ1-2 TRBV6-2/TRBV6-3 CASSYFGTNYGYTF
- - TRBV11-1 CASSAAVGGVEQYF
- TRBJ1-2 TRBV4-1 CASSQPHKDFGYGYTF
- TRBJ1-2 TRBV27 CASQGDPQQDGYTF
- TRBJ2-7 TRBV12-3/TRBV12-4 CASSFLLTDEQYF
few TRBJ2-7 TRBV10-3 CAISDSPGSHEQYF
- TRBJ2-1 TRBV9 CASSVVGRGEQFF
few TRBJ1-5 TRBV10-3 CAIRAGIGGNQPQHF
- TRBJ1-1 TRBV29-1 CSVMGRVATEAFF
- TRBJ2-7 TRBV27 CASSLRQGRHNEQYF